This TCR beta chain emerged from a study of graft-versus-host responses after intestinal transplantation. Only one count was recorded for this clone. Its antigen is unknown. Looked up from germline, CDR1 is SGHDT and CDR2 is YYEEEE. V lost 0 bases, J lost 2 bases, and 3 bases lay in between. The CDR3 contains 12 residues. Profiling relied on immunoSEQ multiplex PCR, and the TCRdb table lists in-frame clones only, not all of them. Here the sample spans about 110,000 clones, around 93% being singletons. The material sequenced was unstimulated CD8+ T cells sorted from spleen or lymph node cells, taken before intestinal transplant. This receptor was identified in a human donor who received an intestinal transplant. The chain links TRBV5-6 to TRBJ2-7; unclear D gene. CDR3 region: CASSLETYEQYF. In nucleotides, the CDR3 is TGTGCCAGCAGCTTGGAGACCTACGAGCAGTACTTC.